Each of the 8 T cell receptor beta chains below was sequenced from the same sample in a study of T cell responses to AZD1222 COVID-19 vaccine. The method was immunoSEQ multiplex PCR; TCRdb's version includes in-frame clones alone and lacks a portion of them. This sample has 150,000 to 200,000 clones, with roughly 88% found just once. Sequencing used peripheral blood, obtained 28 days after the second AZD1222 dose. The receptor set was obtained from an adult who received the AZD1222 COVID-19 vaccine.

V and J are TRBV7-6 and TRBJ2-5; D ambiguous. The CDR3 is 13 amino acids. Trimming removed 2 bases at V and 5 bases at J, with 9 bases between. Germline V lookup: CDR1 SGHVS, CDR2 FNYEAQ. Written as DNA, the CDR3 is TGTGCCAGCAGCTTATGGCGTTCTGAGACCCAGTACTTC. Translation gives CASSLWRSETQYF.

The chain is built from TRBV7-2 and TRBJ2-7; D is possibly TRBD1 (5 bases). This CDR3 region has 14 residues. CDR1 and CDR2 (germline): SGHTA, FQGNSA. V lost 5 bases to trimming and J lost 3 bases, with 14 bases between them. The CDR3 region has the DNA TGTGCCAGCAGCCAGCAGGCAGGGAACTACGAGCAGTACTTC. Residues: CASSQQAGNYEQYF.

The rearrangement joins TRBV7-2 to TRBJ2-7; D possibly corresponds to TRBD2 (6 bases). V dropped 5 bases and J dropped 4 bases, with 18 bases sitting between them. Germline values: CDR1 SGHTA, CDR2 FQGNSA. The length of the CDR3 is 15 residues. The CDR3 DNA reads TGTGCCAGCAGCCCCTCGGGGGAAGTAGGGTACGAGCAGTACTTC. It codes for CASSPSGEVGYEQYF.

This chain joins TRBV2 and TRBJ2-2, with D possibly TRBD2 on 6 matching bases. CDR3 length: 15 amino acids. The V end was cut by 4 bases, the J end by 4 bases, with 13 bases between. Germline V gives CDR1 SNHLY, CDR2 FYNNEI. This CDR3 reads CASSAMGGGTGELFF. The CDR3 DNA reads as TGTGCCAGCAGTGCGATGGGGGGAGGCACCGGGGAGCTGTTTTTT.

This clone was detected once. The chain couples TRBV30 to TRBJ2-5; 10 nucleotides align to TRBD2. The CDR3 length is 14 residues. Germline V gene lookup returns CDR1 GTSNPN and CDR2 SVGIG (reference sequence). J lost 7 bases, V lost 2 bases, and 7 bases had no gene match. The CDR3 here is CAWSTGLAVGTQYF. The CDR3 region has the DNA TGTGCCTGGAGTACCGGACTAGCGGTGGGGACCCAGTACTTC.

The gene calls are TRBV5-1 and TRBJ2-7; 8 bases fit TRBD1. The CDR3 consists of 12 residues. The V and J ends lost 9 bases and 5 bases, in that order; junction bases with no gene match: 7. Germline lookup yields CDR1 SGHRS and CDR2 YFSETQ. The CDR3 DNA follows: TGCGCCACCAGGGGGCGCCGGAACGAGCAGTACTTC. Protein sequence: CATRGRRNEQYF. Drawing the rest from reference TRBV5-1 and TRBJ2-7, the complete variable domain is KAGVTQTPRYLIKTRGQQVTLSCSPISGHRSVSWYQQTPGQGLQFLFEYFSETQRNKGNFPGRFSGRQFSNSRSEMNVSTLELGDSALYLCATRGRRNEQYFGPGTRLTVT.

As for this clone: Additional DNA sequences in this sample encode the identical CDR3. The genes are TRBV18 and TRBJ2-7; D tentatively reads TRBD1 or TRBD2 (5 bases each). The germline gives CDR1 KGHSH, CDR2 LQKENI. The CDR3 consists of 16 residues. The ends were cut back, 0 bases at V and 1 base at J, with 13 bases in the middle. The CDR3 DNA reads as TGTGCCAGCTCACCACCCGGGACCGATCTATCCTACGAGCAGTACTTC. Translated: CASSPPGTDLSYEQYF. The full variable domain, completed using reference TRBV18 and TRBJ2-7, is NAGVMQNPRHLVRRRGQEARLRCSPMKGHSHVYWYRQLPEEGLKFMVYLQKENIIDESGMPKERFSAEFPKEGPSILRIQQVVRGDSAAYFCASSPPGTDLSYEQYFGPGTRLTVT.

The chain combines TRBV28 with TRBJ1-6; 7 bases match TRBD1. J lost 9 bases, V lost 6 bases, and 11 bases had no gene match. The CDR3 length is 15 residues. Germline CDR1 reads MDHEN; CDR2 reads SYDVKM. DNA for the CDR3: TGTGCCAGCAGCTCTTGGCAGGGGGTGAGTTCACCCCTCCACTTT. Translation: CASSSWQGVSSPLHF.